The rows below give T cell receptor beta chains drawn from one sample of a study of blood T cell repertoires in COVID-19. Method: immunoSEQ multiplex PCR; TCRdb's copy keeps in-frame clones and lacks some. The repertoire holds 13,000 to 15,000 clones, with over 80% as singletons. The specimen sequenced was peripheral blood. Receptors originate from a man aged 35 to 55 with active or convalescent COVID-19. CDR3s include the opening cysteine and the closing phenylalanine or tryptophan. The order of the fields is J gene, V gene, clone size, D gene, CDR3 DNA, CDR3 protein. The D gene is left open where the match is weak. Some rows mark clone size as missing; the rest say once, few, many or name a class of expanded clone.

TRBJ2-7	TRBV7-6	-	TRBD1	TGTGCCAGCAGTTCCCTGGGACAGGGGAGTTTGGGCTCCTACGAGCAGTACTTC	CASSSLGQGSLGSYEQYF
TRBJ1-2	TRBV12-3/TRBV12-4	-	-	TGTGCCAGCAGTTTGGAAGGGAGAGGCTACACCTTC	CASSLEGRGYTF
TRBJ1-1	TRBV4-1	medium-sized	-	TGCGCCAGAACAGGCGGACGCATGAACACTGAAGCTTTCTTT	CARTGGRMNTEAFF
TRBJ2-7	TRBV19	-	TRBD2	TGTGCCAGTAGTATCCAGGGAGGGGCCCCCGAGCAGTACTTC	CASSIQGGAPEQYF
TRBJ2-3	TRBV2	-	TRBD1	TGTGCCAGCAGTTCCGGGACAGGTTATAGCACAGATACGCAGTATTTT	CASSSGTGYSTDTQYF
TRBJ2-3	TRBV29-1	-	TRBD2	TGCAGCGTGGGGACTAGCGGAACTACCGGGGATACGCAGTATTTT	CSVGTSGTTGDTQYF
TRBJ2-1	TRBV25-1	-	-	TGTGCCAGCAGCGGACAGCCGCCGTCCTACAATGAGCAGTTCTTC	CASSGQPPSYNEQFF
TRBJ2-2	TRBV3-1/TRBV3-2	-	-	TGTGCCAGCAGCCAAGATCCCTATCACACCGGGGAGCTGTTTTTT	CASSQDPYHTGELFF
TRBJ1-3	TRBV9	once	-	TGTGCCAGCAGCGTACAGGGGACCTTTGGAAACACCATATATTTT	CASSVQGTFGNTIYF
TRBJ1-5	TRBV6-5	-	-	TGTGCCAGCAGTTTGACCCAGGGGAACAATCAGCCCCAGCATTTT	CASSLTQGNNQPQHF
TRBJ1-4	TRBV3-1/TRBV3-2	-	TRBD1	TGTGCCAGCAGCCAAGTTGGGACAGGGGTTGAAAAACTGTTTTTT	CASSQVGTGVEKLFF
TRBJ1-5	TRBV4-1	-	-	TGCGCCAGCAGCCCCCACGCGACAGACAATCAGCCCCAGCATTTT	CASSPHATDNQPQHF
TRBJ1-1	TRBV7-3	once	TRBD1	TGTGCCAGCAGCCAGGGGGAGGACACTGAAGCTTTCTTT	CASSQGEDTEAFF
TRBJ1-1	TRBV6-5	-	-	TGTGCCAGCAGTCCTATGATCCAGGGTGTTGAAGCTTTCTTT	CASSPMIQGVEAFF
TRBJ1-6	TRBV11-2	-	-	TGTGCCAGCAGCTTGAGGGTTGGGGATGAACTAAATTCACCCCTCCACTTT	CASSLRVGDELNSPLHF
TRBJ2-3	TRBV4-2	-	-	TGTGCCAGCAGCCAAGATTGGGGGGCAGATACGCAGTATTTT	CASSQDWGADTQYF
TRBJ1-2	TRBV12-3/TRBV12-4	-	TRBD1	TGTGCCAGCAGTTTTGGGGACAGGGGTGGCTACACCTTC	CASSFGDRGGYTF
TRBJ2-1	TRBV20-1	-	-	TGCAGTGCTAGTCCGGGACAACTTGTTGCCTCCTACAATGAGCAGTTCTTC	CSASPGQLVASYNEQFF
TRBJ1-6	TRBV6-6	few	TRBD1	TGTGCCAGCAAGGACAGGGACGGGAATAATTCACCCCTCCACTTT	CASKDRDGNNSPLHF
TRBJ2-7	TRBV5-1	-	TRBD1	TGCGCCAGCAGCAGGCCGGGACAGGGGGAGTACTTC	CASSRPGQGEYF
TRBJ1-2	TRBV2	-	-	TGTGCCAGCAGAAAGGGGGTACTGCGCGGCTACACCTTC	CASRKGVLRGYTF
TRBJ1-6	TRBV28	-	-	TGTGCCAGCAGCGGCCGGGGGATTCCGAATAATTCACCCCTCCACTTT	CASSGRGIPNNSPLHF
TRBJ2-7	TRBV18	-	TRBD1	TGTGCCAGCTCACCCCCCGGGACAGGGGGAGTGGGCGAGCAGTACTTC	CASSPPGTGGVGEQYF
TRBJ1-6	TRBV19	few	-	TGTGCCAGTAGTATAGCCACAGCTTCACCCCTCCACTTT	CASSIATASPLHF
TRBJ2-5	TRBV5-1	-	-	TGCGCCAGCAGCCTTCGGGTAGCGGTTGATGAGACCCAGTACTTC	CASSLRVAVDETQYF
TRBJ2-5	TRBV3-1/TRBV3-2	-	-	TGTGCCAGCAGCCAAGCCGGGACTGAAGAGACCCAGTACTTC	CASSQAGTEETQYF
TRBJ1-5	TRBV12-3/TRBV12-4	-	-	TGTGCCAGCAGTGACAGCTTAAATCAGCCCCAGCATTTT	CASSDSLNQPQHF
TRBJ2-2	TRBV2	-	-	TGTGCCAGCAGTCGGGACACCACCGGGGAGCTGTTTTTT	CASSRDTTGELFF
TRBJ1-2	TRBV6-5	-	TRBD1	TGTGCCACCCGAGTTCCGGACAGGGACTATGGCTACACCTTC	CATRVPDRDYGYTF
TRBJ1-6	TRBV5-6	once	-	TGTGCCAGCAGCGACCTCTCACAGCTTTATTCACCCCTCCACTTT	CASSDLSQLYSPLHF
TRBJ2-5	TRBV11-2	-	-	TGTGCCAGCAGTTGGGACTCCTCGACCCAGTACTTC	CASSWDSSTQYF
TRBJ2-1	TRBV18	-	TRBD1	TGTGCCAGCTCACCGGAAATACTACAGGGGGCAGGGGTCGGTGAGCAGTTCTTC	CASSPEILQGAGVGEQFF
TRBJ1-2	TRBV19	-	-	TGTGCCAGTAGATCCGAGGACAAAGATGGCTACACCTTC	CASRSEDKDGYTF
TRBJ2-5	TRBV5-1	-	TRBD2	TGCGCCAGCAGCTTGGGGCGCGGGGGGGCACAGACCCAGTACTTC	CASSLGRGGAQTQYF
TRBJ2-3	TRBV7-9	-	-	TGTGCCAGCAGCTTAGCGACTACCCGCACAGATACGCAGTATTTT	CASSLATTRTDTQYF
TRBJ1-3	TRBV27	-	TRBD1	TGTGCCAGCAGTCTGACAGGGTACGGAAACACCATATATTTT	CASSLTGYGNTIYF
TRBJ2-7	TRBV2	once	-	TGTGCCAGCAGCGGACTGGCTCCCTACGAGCAGTACTTC	CASSGLAPYEQYF
TRBJ1-4	TRBV7-6	-	TRBD1	TGTGCCAGCAGCCAAGGGACAGGGTGGGCTGAAAAACTGTTTTTT	CASSQGTGWAEKLFF
TRBJ2-3	TRBV7-9	-	-	TGTGCCAGCAGAGGGGGGGCAGATACGCAGTATTTT	CASRGGADTQYF
TRBJ2-7	TRBV7-9	-	TRBD2	TGTGCCAGCAGCTTGAGGCGGGGGGGCTCCTACGAGCAGTACTTC	CASSLRRGGSYEQYF
TRBJ1-6	TRBV11-2	-	-	TGTGCCAGCAGCTTTACAGAAAATTCACCCCTCCACTTT	CASSFTENSPLHF
TRBJ2-1	TRBV27	-	TRBD1	TGTGCCAGCAGTTTGCAGGGGGCCCCCTACAATGAGCAGTTCTTC	CASSLQGAPYNEQFF
TRBJ1-4	TRBV5-1	few	-	TGCGCCAGCAGCTTGGGTCTTTATAGGGGTGGTGGTGAAAAACTGTTTTTT	CASSLGLYRGGGEKLFF
TRBJ2-3	TRBV7-3	few	-	TGTGCCAGCAGCCAAAGCGCGACAGATACGCAGTATTTT	CASSQSATDTQYF
TRBJ2-7	TRBV9	-	-	TGTGCCAGCAGCGTAGCTCAGGGGCTCGCCTACGAGCAGTACTTC	CASSVAQGLAYEQYF
TRBJ1-5	TRBV6-1	-	TRBD1	TGTGCCAGCAGTGACATGGGGACAGGGAGTCAGCCCCAGCATTTT	CASSDMGTGSQPQHF
TRBJ1-2	TRBV11-3	-	-	TGTGCCAGCAGCCGGGTGCTTTTC	CASSRVLF
TRBJ2-3	TRBV3-1/TRBV3-2	-	TRBD2	TGTGCCAGCAGCCAGTTCTCCGGGGGGGGTACGCAGTATTTT	CASSQFSGGGTQYF
TRBJ2-3	TRBV5-4	-	-	TGTGCCAGCAGACGCGGGGAGGCGGATACGCAGTATTTT	CASRRGEADTQYF
TRBJ1-2	TRBV11-2	-	-	TGTGCCAGCAGCTTAGGACAGGCCCGGTATGGCTACACCTTC	CASSLGQARYGYTF
TRBJ1-2	TRBV5-1	-	-	TGCGCCAGCAGCCGGAACAACGAGGGAAATGGCTACACCTTC	CASSRNNEGNGYTF
TRBJ1-1	TRBV29-1	-	TRBD1	TGCAGCGCCCCAGGGGGACAGATGAACACTGAAGCTTTCTTT	CSAPGGQMNTEAFF
TRBJ2-3	TRBV6-4	once	-	TGTGCCAGCAGTGACTCGTCTAGTCGGCAGACAGATACGCAGTATTTT	CASSDSSSRQTDTQYF
TRBJ2-7	TRBV5-1	few	TRBD2	TGCGCCAGCAGCTTGATTTCCGGGGGGTCCTACGAGCAGTACTTC	CASSLISGGSYEQYF